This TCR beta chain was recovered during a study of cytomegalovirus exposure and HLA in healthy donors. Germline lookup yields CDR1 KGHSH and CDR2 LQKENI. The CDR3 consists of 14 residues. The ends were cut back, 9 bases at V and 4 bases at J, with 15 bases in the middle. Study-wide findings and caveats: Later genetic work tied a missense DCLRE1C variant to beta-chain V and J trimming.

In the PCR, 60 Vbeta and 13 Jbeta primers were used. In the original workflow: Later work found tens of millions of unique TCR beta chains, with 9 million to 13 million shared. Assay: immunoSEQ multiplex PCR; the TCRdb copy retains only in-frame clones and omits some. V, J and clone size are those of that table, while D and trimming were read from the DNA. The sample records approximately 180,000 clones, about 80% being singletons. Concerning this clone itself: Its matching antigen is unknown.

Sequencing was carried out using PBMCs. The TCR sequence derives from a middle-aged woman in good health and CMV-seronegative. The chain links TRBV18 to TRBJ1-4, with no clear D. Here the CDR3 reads CASDSGYLNEKLFF. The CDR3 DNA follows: TGTGCCAGTGACTCCGGGTACCTTAATGAAAAACTGTTTTTT. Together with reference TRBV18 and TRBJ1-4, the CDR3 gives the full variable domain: NAGVMQNPRHLVRRRGQEARLRCSPMKGHSHVYWYRQLPEEGLKFMVYLQKENIIDESGMPKERFSAEFPKEGPSILRIQQVVRGDSAAYFCASDSGYLNEKLFFGSGTQLSVL.